Presented here are 17 T cell receptor beta chains from one specimen sequenced in a study of blood T cell repertoires in COVID-19. Generated by immunoSEQ multiplex PCR, the TCRdb table keeps only in-frame clones and is missing some. The sample has fewer than 200,000 clones, 80% to 85% seen once. The sample consisted of peripheral blood. All receptors come from a woman at least 80 years old with active or convalescent COVID-19.

This clone was detected only a few times. The chain combines TRBV5-4 with TRBJ2-7; D might be TRBD1 (6 bases). V lost 1 base, J lost 2 bases, and 13 bases lay in between. The CDR3 spans 15 residues. Germline V gives CDR1 SGHNT, CDR2 YYREEE (reference sequence). CDR3 in amino acids: CASSLWGPFPYEQYF. The CDR3 DNA is TGTGCCAGCAGCTTGTGGGGGCCGTTCCCCTACGAGCAGTACTTC.

The rearrangement joins TRBV10-2 to TRBJ1-6; D is perhaps TRBD1 (6 bases). In germline, CDR1 is WSHSY, CDR2 SAAADI. The CDR3 extends over 14 amino acids. V lost 8 bases to trimming and J lost 13 bases, with 21 bases between them. In nucleotides, the CDR3 is TGCGCCAGCCCTAGGACAGACTTAATTCACCCCCTCCACTTT. Protein sequence: CASPRTDLIHPLHF.

The rearrangement links TRBV10-3 to TRBJ1-1, with no clear D. V lost 4 bases, J lost 1 base, and 7 bases lay in between. CDR3 length: 13 residues. Looked up from germline, CDR1 is ENHRY and CDR2 is SYGVKD. The CDR3 loop is CAISGAQNTEAFF. In DNA, the CDR3 is TGTGCCATCAGTGGGGCACAGAACACTGAAGCTTTCTTT.

J is TRBJ1-5 and V is TRBV7-2; the D gene is possibly TRBD1 (5 bases). The germline gives CDR1 SGHTA, CDR2 FQGNSA. V was clipped by 5 bases and J by 7 bases, with 21 bases between them. The CDR3 is 16 amino acids. CDR3 amino acids: CASSTGVGTTGQPQHF. The CDR3 DNA sequence: TGTGCCAGCAGCACAGGCGTCGGGACTACGGGCCAGCCCCAGCATTTT.

This clone appeared once. The chain combines TRBV5-1 with TRBJ1-1; 8 nucleotides match TRBD1. CDR1 and CDR2 (germline): SGHRS, YFSETQ. There are 15 residues in the CDR3. Trimming took 3 bases from V and 1 from J; bases not matched to a gene: 5. In DNA, the CDR3 is TGCGCCAGCAGCTCTGACAGGGGTGGGAACACTGAAGCTTTCTTT. It encodes CASSSDRGGNTEAFF.

The chain is built from TRBV5-8 and TRBJ1-1, with D unclear. Germline V gene sequence: CDR1 SGHTS, CDR2 YDEGEE. V was cut by 4 bases and J by 0 bases, with 13 bases left in between. This CDR3 region has 15 residues. This CDR3 is CASSLGRSLNTEAFF. CDR3 in DNA: TGTGCCAGCAGCCTGGGGAGGAGTTTGAACACTGAAGCTTTCTTT. Full variable domain (missing parts from reference TRBV5-8 and TRBJ1-1): EAGVTQSPTHLIKTRGQQATLRCSPISGHTSVYWYQQALGLGLQFLLWYDEGEERNRGNFPPRFSGRQFPNYSSELNVNALELEDSALYLCASSLGRSLNTEAFFGQGTRLTVV.

The chain links TRBV16 to TRBJ1-1; 9 bases map to TRBD1. Trimming took 0 bases from V and 4 from J; bases not matched to a gene: 3. This CDR3 is built from 15 residues. CDR1 is KGHSY and CDR2 is FQNENV in the germline V gene. The CDR3, as DNA: TGTGCCAGCAGCCAATCAGGGACAGGGTCCACTGAAGCTTTCTTT. This sequence encodes CASSQSGTGSTEAFF.

The chain combines TRBV7-9 with TRBJ2-5; TRBD2 aligns across 8 bases. The germline V gene has CDR1 SEHNR and CDR2 FQNEAQ (reference sequence). The CDR3 runs 15 residues. The ends lost 8 bases at V and 1 base at J; junction bases unmatched: 9. The CDR3 bases are TGTGCCAGCGGGCGGGGGGCACCCCTCCAAGAGACCCAGTACTTC. Protein: CASGRGAPLQETQYF. The full variable domain, its missing parts supplied by reference TRBV7-9 and TRBJ2-5, is DTGVSQNPRHKITKRGQNVTFRCDPISEHNRLYWYRQTLGQGPEFLTYFQNEAQLEKSRLLSDRFSAERPKGSFSTLEIQRTEQGDSAMYLCASGRGAPLQETQYFGPGTRLLVL.

The J gene is TRBJ2-2, the V gene TRBV5-6, with TRBD2 matching over 8 bases. The junction had 7 bases not matched to a gene; V was cut back by 2 bases and J by 1 base. CDR3 size: 17 residues. CDR1 SGHDT and CDR2 YYEEEE come from the germline V gene. CDR3 sequence (DNA): TGTGCCAGCAGCTTTACGGCGGCGGGGGGGAACACCGGGGAGCTGTTTTTT. Translated, it gives CASSFTAAGGNTGELFF.

The J gene is TRBJ1-5, the V gene TRBV28; a weak D match, TRBD1 (6 bases). CDR1 is MDHEN and CDR2 is SYDVKM in the germline V gene. V lost 3 bases and J lost 0, with 15 bases in between. The CDR3 length is 17 residues. The CDR3 region is CASSLRQGPNSNQPQHF. CDR3 bases: TGTGCCAGCAGTTTGAGGCAGGGGCCCAATAGCAATCAGCCCCAGCATTTT.

The J gene is TRBJ1-2, the V gene TRBV25-1; TRBD1 aligns across 10 bases. The CDR3 extends over 16 amino acids. Germline loops: CDR1 MGHDK, CDR2 SYGVNS. The trim removed 1 base at V and 8 bases at J, leaving 10 bases unmatched. The CDR3 DNA is TGTGCCAGCAGTGAATTAGGGACAGGGGAGAAGGGGGGCTACACCTTC. This gives the protein CASSELGTGEKGGYTF.

The chain links TRBV6-2 or TRBV6-3 to TRBJ1-1; no firm D call. Germline CDR1 reads MNHEY; CDR2 reads SVGEGT. There are 17 residues in the CDR3. Trimming took 1 base from V and 2 from J, leaving 17 bases between them. The CDR3 DNA reads TGTGCCAGCAGTTACTTAAGGGAGGCCCCTATTAACACTGAAGCTTTCTTT. Protein: CASSYLREAPINTEAFF.

The chain combines TRBV3-1 (or the pseudogene TRBV3-2) with TRBJ1-5; TRBD1 is a possible D gene (6 bases). This CDR3 is 14 amino acids long. Deletions cut 3 bases from V and 1 base from J, with 7 bases between. Germline lookup yields CDR1 LGHDT and CDR2 YNNKEL (reference sequence). CDR3 DNA: TGTGCCAGCAGCCAGGGGGCAAGCAATCAGCCCCAGCATTTT. It yields the protein CASSQGASNQPQHF.

This clone was recorded a few times. The chain couples TRBV11-2 to TRBJ1-1; D unclear. Trimming cost V 1 base and J 1 base, with 10 bases left between them. This CDR3 spans 15 amino acids. Germline CDR1 is SGHAT and CDR2 is FQNNGV. CDR3 amino acids: CASSLGIVGNTEAFF. The CDR3 bases are TGTGCCAGCAGCTTAGGAATCGTCGGGAACACTGAAGCTTTCTTT.

This clone came up once. The CDR3 loop reads CASRSNSYGYTF. The CDR3, as DNA: TGCGCCAGCAGGTCCAACAGTTATGGCTACACCTTC. The chain links TRBV5-1 to TRBJ1-2; D unclear. The CDR3 consists of 12 residues. The ends were cut back, 5 bases at V and 5 bases at J, with 10 bases in the middle. CDR1 is SGHRS, CDR2 YFSETQ, per germline.

The CDR3 DNA reads as TGTGCCAGCTCACGGGACAGGGGTGATGCTAACTATGGCTACACCTTC. Translated, it gives CASSRDRGDANYGYTF. V is TRBV18 and J is TRBJ1-2; 10 bases match TRBD1. This CDR3 is 16 amino acids long. Unmatched junction bases numbered 5, after V lost 4 bases and J lost 0 bases. Germline V gene lookup returns CDR1 KGHSH and CDR2 LQKENI.

The chain couples TRBV5-5 to TRBJ2-7; 8 bases fit TRBD2. Germline assignment: CDR1 SGHKS and CDR2 YYEKEE (reference sequence). This CDR3 spans 15 amino acids. After removal of 5 bases from V and 1 base from J, the junction contained 8 bases not matched to a gene. The CDR3 sequence: CASRYPGGGSYEQYF. CDR3 sequence (DNA): TGTGCCAGCAGATACCCGGGAGGGGGTTCCTACGAGCAGTACTTC.